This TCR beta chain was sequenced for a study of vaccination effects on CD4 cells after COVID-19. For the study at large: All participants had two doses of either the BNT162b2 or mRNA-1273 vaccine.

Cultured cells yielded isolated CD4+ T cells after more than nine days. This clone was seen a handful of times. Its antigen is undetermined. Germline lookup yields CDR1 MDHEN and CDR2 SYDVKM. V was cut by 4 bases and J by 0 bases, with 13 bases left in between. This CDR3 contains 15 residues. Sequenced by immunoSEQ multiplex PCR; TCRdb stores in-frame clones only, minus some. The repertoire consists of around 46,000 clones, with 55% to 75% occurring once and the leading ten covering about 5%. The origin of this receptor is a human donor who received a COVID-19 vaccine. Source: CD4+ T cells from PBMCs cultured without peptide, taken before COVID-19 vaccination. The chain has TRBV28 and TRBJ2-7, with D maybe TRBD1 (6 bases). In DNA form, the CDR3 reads TGTGCCAGCAGTTGGCGACGGGACATCTCCTACGAGCAGTACTTC. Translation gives CASSWRRDISYEQYF.